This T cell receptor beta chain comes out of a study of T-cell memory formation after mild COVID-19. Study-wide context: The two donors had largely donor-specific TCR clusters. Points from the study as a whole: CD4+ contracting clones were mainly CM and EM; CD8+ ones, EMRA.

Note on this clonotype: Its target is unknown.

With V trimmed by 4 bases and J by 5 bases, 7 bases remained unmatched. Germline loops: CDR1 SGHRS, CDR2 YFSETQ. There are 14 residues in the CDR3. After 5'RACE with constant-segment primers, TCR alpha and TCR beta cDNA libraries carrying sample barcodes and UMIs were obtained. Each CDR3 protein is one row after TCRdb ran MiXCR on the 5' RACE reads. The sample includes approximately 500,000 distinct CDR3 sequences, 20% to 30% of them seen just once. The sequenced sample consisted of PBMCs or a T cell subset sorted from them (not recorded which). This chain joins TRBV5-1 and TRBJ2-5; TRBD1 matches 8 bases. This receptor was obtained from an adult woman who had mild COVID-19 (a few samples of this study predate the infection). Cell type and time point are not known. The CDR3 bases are TGCGCCAGCAGCGCCGGGACAGGAACGGAGACCCAGTACTTC. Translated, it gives CASSAGTGTETQYF.